This T cell receptor beta chain was sequenced in a study of T-cell memory formation after mild COVID-19. About the study: Among the donors, TCR clusters were largely specific to each donor.

Deletions cut 6 bases from V and 0 bases from J, with 15 bases between. The V gene's germline CDR1 is MGHRA and CDR2 YSYEKL. CDR3 length: 16 residues. Details on this clonotype: The target antigen is unknown.

Whole-study results and caveats: SARS-CoV-2 specificity was not confirmed for second-wave clones peaking on day 37. Clones that contracted from day 15 to 85 had balanced CD4/CD8; later expanders were CD4+ biased.

Using its own MiXCR run on the 5' RACE reads, TCRdb lists one record per CDR3 protein. The sample contains approximately 440,000 distinct CDR3 sequences, 20% of which appear only once. Sample: PBMCs or a T cell subset sorted from them (not recorded which). The TCR originated in an adult woman who had mild COVID-19 (a few samples of this study predate the infection). Cell type and time point are not known. The chain links TRBV4-1 to TRBJ2-1, with a tentative D call TRBD1 (6 bases). In nucleotides, the CDR3 is TGCGCCAGCAGATTTGGACAGTCAGACTCCTACAATGAGCAGTTCTTC. This gives the protein CASRFGQSDSYNEQFF.